Shown below are 32 T cell receptor beta chains from a single sample sequenced in a study of cytomegalovirus exposure and HLA in healthy donors. Researchers ran the PCR with 60 Vbeta and 13 Jbeta primers. The assay was immunoSEQ multiplex PCR, and TCRdb's table has in-frame clones only and misses some. The sample yields a few hundred thousand clones, approximately 84% seen once. Sequencing input: PBMCs. These receptors were collected from a middle-aged woman in good health and CMV-seronegative.

The V and J genes are TRBV9 and TRBJ1-2, with a possible D match to TRBD1 (5 bases). The germline V and J ends were trimmed by 0 bases and 7 bases, with 13 bases remaining between them. The length of the CDR3 is 14 residues. The germline V gene encodes CDR1 SGDLS and CDR2 YYNGEE. DNA of the CDR3: TGTGCCAGCAGCGTAGGGCAGGGTATCGGTGGCTACACCTTC. Protein product: CASSVGQGIGGYTF.

The genes are TRBV7-2 and TRBJ1-1, with D unresolved. Trimming left V 1 base short and J 7 bases short, with 4 bases between. Per the germline V gene, CDR1 is SGHTA and CDR2 is FQGNSA. The CDR3 length is 11 residues. The CDR3: CASSLGHEAFF. The CDR3 DNA reads TGTGCCAGCAGCTTAGGACATGAAGCTTTCTTT.

The chain uses TRBV10-3 and TRBJ1-5; D possibly corresponds to TRBD1 (6 bases). Trimming took off 0 bases at V and 4 bases at J, with 16 bases between the two ends. The CDR3 is made up of 17 amino acids. Germline V gene data show CDR1 as ENHRY and CDR2 as SYGVKD. The CDR3 loop reads CAISESWTDLWNQPQHF. The CDR3 DNA follows: TGTGCCATCAGTGAGTCTTGGACAGACTTATGGAATCAGCCCCAGCATTTT.

In its sample, this clone was seen once. The chain is built from TRBV7-2 and TRBJ2-7; D is uncertain. Per the germline V gene, CDR1 is SGHTA and CDR2 is FQGNSA. The CDR3 spans 13 residues. Trimming left V 1 base short and J 2 bases short, with 6 bases between. The CDR3 sequence: CASSLVSPYEQYF. DNA for the CDR3: TGTGCCAGCAGCTTAGTTAGCCCCTACGAGCAGTACTTC.

J is TRBJ1-2 and V is TRBV4-1; D gene ambiguous. The CDR3 contains 15 residues. Trimming pared 0 bases from V and 1 base from J, leaving 9 bases between. Germline CDR1 is MGHRA and CDR2 is YSYEKL. In nucleotides, the CDR3 is TGCGCCAGCAGCCAAGATTCCCAGGTTAACTATGGCTACACCTTC. Protein: CASSQDSQVNYGYTF.

This clone has just one count. The chain uses TRBV14 and TRBJ2-5, with a tentative D call TRBD2 (7 bases). V lost 4 bases and J 4 bases, leaving 16 bases between the germline ends. Germline V CDR1 and CDR2: SGHDN, FVKESK. CDR3 length equals 15 residues. CDR3 sequence (DNA): TGTGCCAGCAGCCTGAGGGGGGGTGTCCGAGAGACCCAGTACTTC. The encoded protein is CASSLRGGVRETQYF.

The chain uses TRBV29-1 and TRBJ1-1, with D tentatively TRBD1 (6 bases). From germline, CDR1 is SQVTM and CDR2 ANQGSEA. The germline V and J ends were trimmed by 3 bases and 5 bases, with 10 bases remaining between them. The CDR3 is made up of 12 amino acids. CDR3 amino acids: CSVDKGGTEAFF. In DNA form, the CDR3 reads TGCAGCGTTGATAAGGGGGGGACTGAAGCTTTCTTT.

The chain couples TRBV29-1 to TRBJ2-5; 8 bases agree with TRBD2. The CDR3 sequence is 13 residues long. V was clipped by 7 bases and J by 2 bases; unmatched bases: 6. Germline V gives CDR1 SQVTM, CDR2 ANQGSEA. The CDR3 nucleotides are TGCAGCGGGACCGGGGGGGGGCAAGAGACCCAGTACTTC. Its protein product is CSGTGGGQETQYF.

V and J are TRBV29-1 and TRBJ2-1, with D possibly matching TRBD1 (6 bases). V lost 3 bases to trimming and J lost 4 bases, with 10 bases between them. Germline V lookup: CDR1 SQVTM, CDR2 ANQGSEA. CDR3 length: 13 residues. CDR3 coding DNA: TGCAGCGTTGACGGGACATTTTACAATGAGCAGTTCTTC. This gives the protein CSVDGTFYNEQFF.

The chain combines TRBV5-6 with TRBJ2-5; D may be TRBD2 (5 bases). Germline CDR1 SGHDT, CDR2 YYEEEE. CDR3 length equals 14 residues. Deletions cut 1 base from V and 2 bases from J, with 9 bases between. The CDR3 DNA reads as TGTGCCAGCAGCTTGCCTACGGGACAAGAGACCCAGTACTTC. As protein: CASSLPTGQETQYF.

The chain recombines TRBV7-6 with TRBJ2-1; D ambiguous. This CDR3 is 15 amino acids long. The V gene lost 1 base and the J gene lost 5 bases, with 12 bases spanning the gap. The V gene's germline CDR1 is SGHVS and CDR2 FNYEAQ. CDR3 DNA: TGTGCCAGCAGCTTAGGGTTAGTTGGTGACAATGAGCAGTTCTTC. The encoded protein is CASSLGLVGDNEQFF.

Worth noting for this clone: This same CDR3 is encoded by further DNA sequences in the sample. The chain uses TRBV30 and TRBJ2-5; no clear D. Germline V gene lookup returns CDR1 GTSNPN and CDR2 SVGIG (reference sequence). The CDR3 loop spans 13 amino acids. The V gene lost 2 bases and the J gene lost 1 base, with 8 bases spanning the gap. CDR3 loop: CAWSLSGQETQYF. DNA for the CDR3: TGTGCCTGGAGTCTGTCAGGCCAAGAGACCCAGTACTTC.

The chain couples TRBV19 to TRBJ1-5, with D perhaps matching TRBD1 (5 bases). This CDR3 has 14 amino acids. Germline assignment: CDR1 LNHDA and CDR2 SQIVND (reference sequence). V was pared by 3 bases and J by 4 bases, with 10 bases between. CDR3 region: CASSMSRANQPQHF. DNA of the CDR3: TGTGCCAGTAGTATGTCCAGGGCAAATCAGCCCCAGCATTTT.

The CDR3 protein is CSVAGTQETQYF. CDR3 in DNA: TGCAGCGTGGCAGGGACTCAAGAGACCCAGTACTTC. V and J are TRBV29-1 and TRBJ2-5, with D possibly being TRBD2 (6 bases). V was cut by 6 bases and J by 2 bases, with 10 bases left in between. From germline, CDR1 is SQVTM and CDR2 ANQGSEA. The CDR3 contains 12 residues.

This chain links TRBV9 with TRBJ1-2; TRBD1 might be the D (6 bases). Trimming removed 2 bases at V and 4 bases at J, with 12 bases between. CDR3 size: 14 residues. Germline CDR1 and CDR2: SGDLS and YYNGEE. DNA of the CDR3: TGTGCCAGCAGCGTCCAGGACAGTTTCTATGGCTACACCTTC. Translating gives CASSVQDSFYGYTF.

This clone has just one count. This chain links TRBV9 with TRBJ2-2; 9 positions match TRBD1. The CDR3 loop spans 16 amino acids. The germline CDR1 and CDR2 sequences are SGDLS and YYNGEE. V gave up 0 bases and J gave up 4 bases; unmatched junction bases: 4. CDR3 sequence reads: CASSVAPGQGTGELFF. The CDR3 bases are TGTGCCAGCAGCGTAGCCCCGGGACAGGGCACCGGGGAGCTGTTTTTT.

This clone was detected a few times. This chain links TRBV5-1 with TRBJ1-1; tentative D call: TRBD1 (5 bases). The CDR3 has 15 residues. Between the trimmed V and J ends, which lost 3 bases and 1 base, there was a span of 13 bases. Germline values: CDR1 SGHRS, CDR2 YFSETQ. CDR3 sequence reads: CASSSSPTGNTEAFF. In DNA, the CDR3 is TGCGCCAGCAGCTCGTCCCCCACAGGGAACACTGAAGCTTTCTTT.

The chain employs TRBV11-3 and TRBJ2-3; D might be TRBD1 (6 bases). V gave up 4 bases and J gave up 4 bases, with 9 bases separating them. The CDR3 contains 13 residues. Germline loops: CDR1 SGHNT, CDR2 YENEEA. CDR3 DNA: TGTGCCAGCAGCTCAGGGGTGGCAGATACGCAGTATTTT. Protein: CASSSGVADTQYF. The full variable domain, with the rest looked up from reference TRBV11-3 and TRBJ2-3, is EAGVVQSPRYKIIEKKQPVAFWCNPISGHNTLYWYLQNLGQGPELLIRYENEEAVDDSQLPKDRFSAERLKGVDSTLKIQPAELGDSAVYLCASSSGVADTQYFGPGTRLTVL.

V and J are TRBV5-5 and TRBJ2-7; 9 bases fit TRBD1. CDR1 SGHKS and CDR2 YYEKEE come from the germline V gene (reference sequence). The CDR3 has 14 amino acids. With V trimmed by 3 bases and J by 3 bases, 4 bases remained unmatched. The CDR3 protein is CASSSPGQGYEQYF. CDR3 DNA: TGTGCCAGCAGCTCTCCGGGACAGGGCTACGAGCAGTACTTC.

V gene TRBV5-4 combines with J gene TRBJ1-4; perhaps TRBD1 as D (5 bases). Between the trimmed V and J ends, which lost 3 bases and 7 bases, there was a span of 10 bases. Germline-derived CDR1 and CDR2 are SGHNT and YYREEE (reference sequence). This CDR3 comprises 13 residues. As DNA, the CDR3 is TGTGCCAGCAGCTCCAGGGAAGGTGAAAAACTGTTTTTT. Encoded protein: CASSSREGEKLFF.

This clone was seen a single time. The chain combines TRBV7-2 with TRBJ1-3, with D possibly matching TRBD1 (6 bases). The germline CDR1 and CDR2 sequences are SGHTA and FQGNSA. CDR3 length: 15 amino acids. The ends were cut back, 5 bases at V and 0 bases at J, with 11 bases in the middle. The CDR3, as DNA: TGTGCCAGCAGCCCAACAGGGAACTCTGGAAACACCATATATTTT. Translating it yields CASSPTGNSGNTIYF. Supplemented by reference TRBV7-2 and TRBJ1-3, the full variable domain reads GAGVSQSPSNKVTEKGKDVELRCDPISGHTALYWYRQSLGQGLEFLIYFQGNSAPDKSGLPSDRFSAERTGGSVSTLTIQRTQQEDSAVYLCASSPTGNSGNTIYFGEGSWLTVV.

The V call is TRBV28, the J call TRBJ1-2; D unresolved. The CDR3 has 16 amino acids. Trimming removed 4 bases from V and 4 bases from J, with 19 bases in between. CDR1 MDHEN and CDR2 SYDVKM come from the germline V gene. This CDR3 is CASSSYQALLTYGYTF. CDR3 DNA: TGTGCCAGCAGTTCATACCAGGCCCTACTTACCTATGGCTACACCTTC.

The chain links TRBV19 to TRBJ2-2; no firm D call. The CDR3 loop spans 14 amino acids. CDR1 and CDR2 from the germline V gene are LNHDA and SQIVND (reference sequence). V dropped 5 bases and J dropped 4 bases, with 11 bases sitting between them. CDR3 sequence: CASSHKITTGELFF. CDR3 nucleotide sequence: TGTGCCAGTAGTCACAAGATAACCACCGGGGAGCTGTTTTTT.

The V gene is TRBV2, the J gene TRBJ2-5; 8 nucleotides agree with TRBD2. Germline trimming cut 7 bases from V and 4 bases from J; bases unmatched to any gene: 5. The CDR3 runs 13 residues. Germline V lookup: CDR1 SNHLY, CDR2 FYNNEI. The chain's CDR3 is CASTRGGTETQYF. The CDR3, as DNA: TGTGCCAGCACCCGGGGGGGAACAGAGACCCAGTACTTC.

The J gene is TRBJ2-4, the V gene TRBV6-1, with D perhaps matching TRBD1 (5 bases). With 6 bases removed from V and 0 bases from J, the gap between germline ends came to 9 bases. CDR3 length: 14 amino acids. Germline V CDR1 and CDR2: MNHNS, SASEGT. The CDR3 nucleotides are TGTGCCAGCAGGGAGACAGTAGCCAAAAACATTCAGTACTTC. Translated: CASRETVAKNIQYF.

This chain joins TRBV7-3 and TRBJ2-1; 10 bases map to TRBD2. Looked up from germline, CDR1 is SGHTA and CDR2 is FQGTGA. This CDR3 is 14 amino acids long. V gave up 4 bases and J gave up 9 bases; unmatched junction bases: 6. DNA for the CDR3: TGTGCCAGCAGCTCAGCGGGGGGGCCGAGTGAGCAGTTCTTC. Encoded protein: CASSSAGGPSEQFF.

This clone was observed a handful of times. The chain recombines TRBV6-1 with TRBJ2-1; a possible D gene is TRBD2 (5 bases). This CDR3 contains 15 residues. Per the germline V gene, CDR1 is MNHNS and CDR2 is SASEGT. V lost 5 bases and J 2 bases, leaving 13 bases between the germline ends. The CDR3 nucleotides are TGTGCCAGCAGTTCGCTTAGCGACACCTACAATGAGCAGTTCTTC. Translating gives CASSSLSDTYNEQFF.

The chain links TRBV5-1 to TRBJ1-2, with 11 bases that match TRBD1. The CDR3 is 15 residues long. J gave up 8 bases and V 2 bases, and 8 bases lay outside the gene matches. Looked up from germline, CDR1 is SGHRS and CDR2 is YFSETQ. CDR3 nucleotides: TGCGCCAGCAGCTTCTCGGGACAGGGGGGGACCGGCTACACCTTC. Translated: CASSFSGQGGTGYTF.

The J gene is TRBJ2-2, the V gene TRBV30, with D uncertain. V lost 0 bases and J 0 bases, leaving 5 bases between the germline ends. The CDR3 has 14 residues. In germline, CDR1 is GTSNPN, CDR2 SVGIG (reference sequence). The CDR3 DNA reads as TGTGCCTGGAGTGTCCAGACGAACACCGGGGAGCTGTTTTTT. It codes for CAWSVQTNTGELFF.

The chain is built from TRBV19 and TRBJ2-5, with D possibly TRBD2 on 6 matching bases. The germline V gene has CDR1 LNHDA and CDR2 SQIVND (reference sequence). The CDR3 spans 15 residues. Deletions cut 3 bases from V and 5 bases from J, with 16 bases between. The CDR3 DNA is TGTGCCAGTAGTATTATATCTGGGAGGTATGAGACCCAGTACTTC. It encodes CASSIISGRYETQYF.

This clone was counted a few times. The gene calls are TRBV14 and TRBJ2-1, with 7 bases fitting TRBD1. This CDR3 has 15 amino acids. V was pared by 3 bases and J by 9 bases, with 11 bases of the junction left unmatched. Germline loops: CDR1 SGHDN, CDR2 FVKESK. CDR3 in DNA: TGTGCCAGCAGCCAGGGCGTTTGGGCAGGGGGTGAGCAGTTCTTC. Its translation: CASSQGVWAGGEQFF.

The V gene is TRBV11-2, the J gene TRBJ2-7; 9 bases agree with TRBD2. Per the germline V gene, CDR1 is SGHAT and CDR2 is FQNNGV. The junction had 8 bases not matched to a gene; V was cut back by 1 base and J by 4 bases. The CDR3 has 16 amino acids. The CDR3 protein is CASSLGLAGLSYEQYF. CDR3 coding DNA: TGTGCCAGCAGCTTAGGGCTAGCGGGGTTATCTTACGAGCAGTACTTC.